The 3 T cell receptor beta chains below come from one sample, sequenced in a study of shared clonotypes between healthy human individuals. Naive CD8 cells lacked CD45RO and underwent positive selection for CCR7, leaving out terminally differentiated effector memory CD45RA+ cells. Assay: immunoSEQ multiplex PCR; the TCRdb copy retains only in-frame clones and omits some. The data contain about 550,000 clones, around 95% of them seen just once; the ten biggest clones take up roughly 0.1%. Sequencing used naive CD8+ T cells sorted from blood. These receptors all come from a woman under 40 in good health.

The gene calls are TRBV5-4 and TRBJ1-3; D ambiguous. The V and J ends lost 4 bases and 6 bases respectively, with 11 bases between them. The CDR3 covers 13 residues. The germline gives CDR1 SGHNT, CDR2 YYREEE (reference sequence). The CDR3 bases are TGTGCCAGCAGCAGGGAGAACGAAAACACCATATATTTT. Translation gives CASSRENENTIYF.

The chain is built from TRBV7-9 and TRBJ1-1; D gene unclear. Per the germline V gene, CDR1 is SEHNR and CDR2 is FQNEAQ (reference sequence). Trimming took 2 bases from V and 0 from J, leaving 13 bases between them. CDR3 size: 16 residues. The chain's CDR3 is CASSLSRGFLNTEAFF. Written as DNA, the CDR3 is TGTGCCAGCAGCTTAAGTCGGGGATTCTTGAACACTGAAGCTTTCTTT.

The rearrangement joins TRBV10-2 to TRBJ2-1; possibly TRBD1 for D (5 bases). Trimming removed 1 base at V and 4 bases at J, with 5 bases between. This CDR3 contains 13 residues. CDR1 is WSHSY and CDR2 is SAAADI in the germline V gene. In nucleotides, the CDR3 is TGCGCCAGCAGTGAGTACAGGTACAATGAGCAGTTCTTC. It translates to CASSEYRYNEQFF.